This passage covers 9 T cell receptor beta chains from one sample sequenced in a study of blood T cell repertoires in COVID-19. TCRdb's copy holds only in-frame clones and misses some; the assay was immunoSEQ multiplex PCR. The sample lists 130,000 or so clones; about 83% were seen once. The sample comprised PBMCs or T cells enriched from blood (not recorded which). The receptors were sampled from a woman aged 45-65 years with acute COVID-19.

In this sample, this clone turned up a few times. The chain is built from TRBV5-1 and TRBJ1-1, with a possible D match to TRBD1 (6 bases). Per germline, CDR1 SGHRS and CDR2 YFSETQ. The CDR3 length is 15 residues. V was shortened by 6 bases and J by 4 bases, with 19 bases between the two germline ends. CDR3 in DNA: TGCGCCAGCACCCTTCAGACAGGACGGCCCACTGAAGCTTTCTTT. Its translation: CASTLQTGRPTEAFF.

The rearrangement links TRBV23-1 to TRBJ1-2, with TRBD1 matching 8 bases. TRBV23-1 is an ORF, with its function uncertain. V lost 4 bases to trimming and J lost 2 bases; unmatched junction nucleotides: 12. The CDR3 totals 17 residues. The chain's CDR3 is CASSPRRQGKWNYGYTF. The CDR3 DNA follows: TGCGCCAGCAGTCCGCGCCGACAGGGGAAATGGAACTATGGCTACACCTTC.

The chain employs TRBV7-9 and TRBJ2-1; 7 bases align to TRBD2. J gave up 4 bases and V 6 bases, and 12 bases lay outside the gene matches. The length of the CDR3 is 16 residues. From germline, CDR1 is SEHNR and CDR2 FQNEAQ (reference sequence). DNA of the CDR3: TGTGCCAGCAGGGGCACGGGCGGGAGAAAATACAATGAGCAGTTCTTC. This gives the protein CASRGTGGRKYNEQFF.

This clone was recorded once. The CDR3 DNA reads as TGTGCCACCAGTGACCGGGGACTAGCGGGAGGAAATGAGCAGTTCTTC. It is translated as CATSDRGLAGGNEQFF. The chain has TRBV24-1 and TRBJ2-1; 15 bases fit TRBD2. CDR1 and CDR2 from the germline V gene are KGHDR and SFDVKD. V lost 4 bases to trimming and J lost 7 bases; unmatched junction nucleotides: 4. The CDR3 length is 16 residues.

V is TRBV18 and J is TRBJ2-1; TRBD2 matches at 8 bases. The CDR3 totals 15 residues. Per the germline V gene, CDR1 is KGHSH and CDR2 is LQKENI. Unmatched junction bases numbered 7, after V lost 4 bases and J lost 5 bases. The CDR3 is CASSLTTGGNNEQFF. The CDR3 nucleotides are TGTGCCAGCTCACTAACCACGGGGGGGAACAATGAGCAGTTCTTC.

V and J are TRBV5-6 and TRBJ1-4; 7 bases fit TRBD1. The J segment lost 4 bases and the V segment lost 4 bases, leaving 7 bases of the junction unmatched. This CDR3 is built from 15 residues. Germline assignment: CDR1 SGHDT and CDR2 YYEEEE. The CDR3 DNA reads TGTGCCAGCAGCCTTAACAGGGGAAGTAATGAAAAACTGTTTTTT. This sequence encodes CASSLNRGSNEKLFF. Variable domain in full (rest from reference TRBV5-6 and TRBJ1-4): DAGVTQSPTHLIKTRGQQVTLRCSPKSGHDTVSWYQQALGQGPQFIFQYYEEEERQRGNFPDRFSGHQFPNYSSELNVNALLLGDSALYLCASSLNRGSNEKLFFGSGTQLSVL.

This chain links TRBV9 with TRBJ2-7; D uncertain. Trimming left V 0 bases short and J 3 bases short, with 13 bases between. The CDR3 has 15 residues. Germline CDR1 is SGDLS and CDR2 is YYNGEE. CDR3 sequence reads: CASSVVEAPSYEQYF. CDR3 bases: TGTGCCAGCAGCGTAGTTGAGGCCCCTAGCTACGAGCAGTACTTC.

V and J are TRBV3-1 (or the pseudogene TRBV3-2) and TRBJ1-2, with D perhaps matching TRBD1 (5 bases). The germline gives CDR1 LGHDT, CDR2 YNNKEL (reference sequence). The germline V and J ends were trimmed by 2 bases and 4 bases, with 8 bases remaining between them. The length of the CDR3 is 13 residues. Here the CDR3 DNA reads TGTGCCAGCAGCCAACAGGGTAGCTATGGCTACACCTTC. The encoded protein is CASSQQGSYGYTF.

The CDR3 region is CASTEKGGRRQETQYF. DNA for the CDR3: TGTGCCAGCACCGAGAAAGGCGGGAGGCGCCAAGAGACCCAGTACTTC. The chain links TRBV5-6 to TRBJ2-5, with 8 bases lining up with TRBD2. The CDR3 runs to 16 residues. Germline-derived CDR1 and CDR2 are SGHDT and YYEEEE. V was pared by 6 bases and J by 1 base, with 11 bases of the junction left unmatched.